This entry is about one TCR beta chain. Its specificity is unknown. CDR3 length: 15 amino acids. V was cut by 1 base and J by 7 bases, with 17 bases left in between. Template switching by 5'RACE produced TCR cDNA, adding a universal primer site and UMIs. Each CDR3 protein is one row after TCRdb ran MiXCR on the 5' RACE reads. The sample carries a few hundred thousand distinct CDR3 sequences, 19% recorded once. This sample is drawn from a study of T cells after yellow fever vaccination. Whole-study findings and limits: After the booster, over 95% of CD4 and around nine tenths of CD8 primary-response clones were re-detected.

J is TRBJ2-7 and V is TRBV23-1, with a tentative D call TRBD1 (6 bases). TRBV23-1 is recorded as an ORF, its role being uncertain. The sequence was collected from a man aged 25-45 years who received the YFV17D yellow fever vaccine. The sequences come from PBMCs, collected 15 days after the yellow fever booster vaccination. The DNA of the CDR3 is TGCGCCAGCAGTCAATGGCCTGAGCAGGGGCGAGAGCAGTACTTC. Translated, it gives CASSQWPEQGREQYF.